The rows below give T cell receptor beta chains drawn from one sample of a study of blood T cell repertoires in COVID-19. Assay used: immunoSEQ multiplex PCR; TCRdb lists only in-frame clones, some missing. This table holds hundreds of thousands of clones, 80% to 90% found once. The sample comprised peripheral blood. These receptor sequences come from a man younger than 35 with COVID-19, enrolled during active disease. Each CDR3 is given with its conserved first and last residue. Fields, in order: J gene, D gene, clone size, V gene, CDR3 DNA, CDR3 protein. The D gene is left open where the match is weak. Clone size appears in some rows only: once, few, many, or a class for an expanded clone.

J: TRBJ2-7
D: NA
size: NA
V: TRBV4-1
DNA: TGCGCCAGCAGCCAAGATCGATCTAGGCTTAAAGGTGTGGTGACCTACGAGCAGTACTTC
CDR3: CASSQDRSRLKGVVTYEQYF

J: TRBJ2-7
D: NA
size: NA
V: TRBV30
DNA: TGTGCCTGGAGCGGGGAGTCCTACGAGCAGTACTTC
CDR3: CAWSGESYEQYF

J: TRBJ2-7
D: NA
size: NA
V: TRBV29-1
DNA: TGCAGCGTTGAGGAGGGGGCTTACGAGCAGTACTTC
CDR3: CSVEEGAYEQYF

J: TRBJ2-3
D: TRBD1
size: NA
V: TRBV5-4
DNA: TGTGCCAGCAGCTTTAGTGGACAGGCATTAGATACGCAGTATTTT
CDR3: CASSFSGQALDTQYF

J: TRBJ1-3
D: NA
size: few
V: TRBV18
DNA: TGTGCCAGCTCACCACCTACAGGGCGCTCTGGAAACACCATATATTTT
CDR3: CASSPPTGRSGNTIYF

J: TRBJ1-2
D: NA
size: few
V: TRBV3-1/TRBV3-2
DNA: TGTGCCAGCAGCCAAGTACAGGGTTATGGCTACACCTTC
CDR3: CASSQVQGYGYTF

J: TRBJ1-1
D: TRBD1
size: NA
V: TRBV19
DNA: TGTGCCAGTACCCTGGGACAGGGCTTGAACACTGAAGCTTTCTTT
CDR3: CASTLGQGLNTEAFF

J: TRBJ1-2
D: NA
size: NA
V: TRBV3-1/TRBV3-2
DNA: TGTGCCAGCAGCCAGGCCTATGGCTACACCTTC
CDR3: CASSQAYGYTF

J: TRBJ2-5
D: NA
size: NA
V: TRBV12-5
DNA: TGTGCTAGTGGGGACAGACAAGAGACCCAGTACTTC
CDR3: CASGDRQETQYF

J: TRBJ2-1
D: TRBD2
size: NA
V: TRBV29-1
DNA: TGCAGCGTTATCCCGGGGGGAAACTACAATGAGCAGTTCTTC
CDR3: CSVIPGGNYNEQFF

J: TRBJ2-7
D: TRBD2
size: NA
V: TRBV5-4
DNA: TGTGCCAGCAGCTTGGAGACTAGCGGTTCCTACGAGCAGTACTTC
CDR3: CASSLETSGSYEQYF

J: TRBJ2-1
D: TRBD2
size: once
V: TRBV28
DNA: TGTGCCAGCAGTTTCGAGTGGGAGGGGAACAATGAGCAGTTCTTC
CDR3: CASSFEWEGNNEQFF

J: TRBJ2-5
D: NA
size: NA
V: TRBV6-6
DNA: TGTGCCAGCAGTTACGGTGACAGGTCGAGGGAGACCCAGTACTTC
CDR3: CASSYGDRSRETQYF

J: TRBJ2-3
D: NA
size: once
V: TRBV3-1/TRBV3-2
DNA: TGTGCCAGCAGCCCGGGACTTGGCACAGATACGCAGTATTTT
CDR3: CASSPGLGTDTQYF

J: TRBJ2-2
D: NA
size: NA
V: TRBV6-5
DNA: TGTGCCAGCAACAGGGAAGGCACCGGGGAGCTGTTTTTT
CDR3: CASNREGTGELFF

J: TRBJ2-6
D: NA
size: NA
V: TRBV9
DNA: TGTGCCAGCAGCTCCACTGGGGCCAACGTCCTGACTTTC
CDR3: CASSSTGANVLTF

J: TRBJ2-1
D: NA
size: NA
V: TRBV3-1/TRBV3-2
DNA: TGTGCCAGCAGCCCCTCCCCCGGGTTGGAGCGGAGGCGAGAATACAATGAGCAGTTCTTC
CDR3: CASSPSPGLERRREYNEQFF

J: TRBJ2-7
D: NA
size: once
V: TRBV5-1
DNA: TGCGCCAGCAGCTTGGCTGCGGATAGCTCCTACGAGCAGTACTTC
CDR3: CASSLAADSSYEQYF

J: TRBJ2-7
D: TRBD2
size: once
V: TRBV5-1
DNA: TGCGCCAGCAGCCCCGGACTAGCGGGGGGGAATCAGTACTTC
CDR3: CASSPGLAGGNQYF

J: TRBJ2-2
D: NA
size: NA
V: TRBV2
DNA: TGTGCCAGCACGGCTAGTACGATCGGGGAGCTGTTTTTT
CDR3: CASTASTIGELFF